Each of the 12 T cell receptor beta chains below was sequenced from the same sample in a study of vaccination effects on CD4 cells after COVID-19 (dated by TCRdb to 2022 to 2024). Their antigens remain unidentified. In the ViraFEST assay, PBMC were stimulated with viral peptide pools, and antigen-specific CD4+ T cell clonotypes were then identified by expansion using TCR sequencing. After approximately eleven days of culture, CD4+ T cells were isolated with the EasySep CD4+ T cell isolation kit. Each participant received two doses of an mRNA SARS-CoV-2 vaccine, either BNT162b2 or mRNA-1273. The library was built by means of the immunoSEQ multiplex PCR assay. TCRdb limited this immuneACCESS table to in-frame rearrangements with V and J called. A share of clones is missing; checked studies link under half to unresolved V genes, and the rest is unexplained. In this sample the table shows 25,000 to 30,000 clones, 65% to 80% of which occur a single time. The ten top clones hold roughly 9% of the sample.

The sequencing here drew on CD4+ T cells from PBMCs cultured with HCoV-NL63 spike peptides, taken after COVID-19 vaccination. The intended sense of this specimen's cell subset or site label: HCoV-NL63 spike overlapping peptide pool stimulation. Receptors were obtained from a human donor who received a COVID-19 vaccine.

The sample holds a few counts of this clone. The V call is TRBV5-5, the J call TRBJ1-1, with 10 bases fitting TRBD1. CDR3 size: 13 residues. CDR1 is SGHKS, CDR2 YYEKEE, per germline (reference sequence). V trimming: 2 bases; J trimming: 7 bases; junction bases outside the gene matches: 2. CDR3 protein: CASSFDRGREAFF. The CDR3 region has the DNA TGTGCCAGCAGCTTTGACAGGGGGCGTGAAGCTTTCTTT.

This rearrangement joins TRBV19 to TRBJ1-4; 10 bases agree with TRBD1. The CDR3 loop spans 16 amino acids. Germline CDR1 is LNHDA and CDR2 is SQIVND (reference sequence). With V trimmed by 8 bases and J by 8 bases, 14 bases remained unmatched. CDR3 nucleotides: TGTGCCAGTGGTGGGACAGGGGTCCGGATACGGGAAAAACTGTTTTTT. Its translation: CASGGTGVRIREKLFF.

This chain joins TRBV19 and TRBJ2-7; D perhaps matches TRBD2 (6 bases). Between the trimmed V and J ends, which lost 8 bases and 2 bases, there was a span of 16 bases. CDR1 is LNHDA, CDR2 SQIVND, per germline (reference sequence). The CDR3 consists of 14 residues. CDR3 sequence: CASALGGVAYEQYF. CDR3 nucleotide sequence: TGTGCCAGTGCCCTTGGCGGGGTGGCCTACGAGCAGTACTTC.

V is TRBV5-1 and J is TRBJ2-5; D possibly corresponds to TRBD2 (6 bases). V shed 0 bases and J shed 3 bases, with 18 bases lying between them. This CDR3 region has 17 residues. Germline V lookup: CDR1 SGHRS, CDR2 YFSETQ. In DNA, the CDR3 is TGCGCCAGCAGCTTGGCCAGGTTCGGGACGGGGGAAGAGACCCAGTACTTC. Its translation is CASSLARFGTGEETQYF.

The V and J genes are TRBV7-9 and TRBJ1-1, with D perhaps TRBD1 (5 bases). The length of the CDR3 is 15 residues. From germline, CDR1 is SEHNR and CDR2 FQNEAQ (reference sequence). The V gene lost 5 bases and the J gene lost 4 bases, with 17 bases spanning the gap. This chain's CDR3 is CASSLNTGRSTEAFF. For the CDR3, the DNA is TGTGCCAGCAGCCTCAACACAGGAAGGTCCACTGAAGCTTTCTTT.

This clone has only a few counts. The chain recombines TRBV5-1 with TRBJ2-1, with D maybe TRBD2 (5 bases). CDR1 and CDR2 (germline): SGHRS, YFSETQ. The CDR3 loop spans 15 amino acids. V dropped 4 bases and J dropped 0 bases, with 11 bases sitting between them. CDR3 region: CASSPGLISYNEQFF. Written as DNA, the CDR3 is TGCGCCAGCAGCCCGGGATTAATCTCCTACAATGAGCAGTTCTTC.

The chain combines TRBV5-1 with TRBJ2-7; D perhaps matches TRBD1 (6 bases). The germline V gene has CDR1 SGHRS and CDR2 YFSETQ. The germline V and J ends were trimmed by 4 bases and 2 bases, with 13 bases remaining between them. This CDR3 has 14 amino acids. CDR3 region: CASSRGTTTYEQYF. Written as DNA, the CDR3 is TGCGCCAGCAGCAGGGGGACGACGACCTACGAGCAGTACTTC.

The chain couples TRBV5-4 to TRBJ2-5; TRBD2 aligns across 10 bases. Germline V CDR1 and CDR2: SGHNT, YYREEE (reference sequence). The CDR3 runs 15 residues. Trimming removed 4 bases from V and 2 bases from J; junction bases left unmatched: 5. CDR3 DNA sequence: TGTGCCAGCAGCGTCCCACTAGCGGGACAAGAGACCCAGTACTTC. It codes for CASSVPLAGQETQYF.

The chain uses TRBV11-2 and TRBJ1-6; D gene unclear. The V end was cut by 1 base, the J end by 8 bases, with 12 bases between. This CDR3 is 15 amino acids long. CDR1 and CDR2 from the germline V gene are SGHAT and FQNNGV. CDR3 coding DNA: TGTGCCAGCAGCTTAGGGTTTTGGGATGATTCACCCCTCCACTTT. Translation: CASSLGFWDDSPLHF.

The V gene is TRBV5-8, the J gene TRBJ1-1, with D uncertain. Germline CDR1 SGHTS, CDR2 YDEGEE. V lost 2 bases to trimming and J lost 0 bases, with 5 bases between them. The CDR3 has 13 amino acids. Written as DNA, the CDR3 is TGTGCCAGCAGCTTAAGGGTGAACACTGAAGCTTTCTTT. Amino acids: CASSLRVNTEAFF.

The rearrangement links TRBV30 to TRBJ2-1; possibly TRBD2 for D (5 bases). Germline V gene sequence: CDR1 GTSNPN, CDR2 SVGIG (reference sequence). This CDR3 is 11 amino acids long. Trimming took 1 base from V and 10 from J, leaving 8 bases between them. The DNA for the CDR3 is TGTGCCTGGAGTGGAGGAGGCGAGCAGTTCTTC. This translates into CAWSGGGEQFF.

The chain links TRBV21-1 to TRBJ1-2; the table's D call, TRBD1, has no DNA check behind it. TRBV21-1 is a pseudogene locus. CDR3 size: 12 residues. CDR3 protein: CASRAQGGGYTF. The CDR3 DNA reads TGTGCCAGCAGAGCACAGGGCGGCGGCTACACCTTC.